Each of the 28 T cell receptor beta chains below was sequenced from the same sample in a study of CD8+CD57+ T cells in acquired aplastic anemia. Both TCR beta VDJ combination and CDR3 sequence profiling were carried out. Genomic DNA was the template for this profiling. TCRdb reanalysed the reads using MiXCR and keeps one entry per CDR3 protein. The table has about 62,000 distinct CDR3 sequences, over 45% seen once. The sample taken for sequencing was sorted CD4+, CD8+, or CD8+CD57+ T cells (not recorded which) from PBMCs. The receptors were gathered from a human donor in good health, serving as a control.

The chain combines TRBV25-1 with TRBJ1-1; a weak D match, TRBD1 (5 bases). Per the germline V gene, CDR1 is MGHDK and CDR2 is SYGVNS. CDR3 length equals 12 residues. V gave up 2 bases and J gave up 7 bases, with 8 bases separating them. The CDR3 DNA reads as TGTGCCAGCAGTGAACGGGGCTATGAAGCTTTCTTT. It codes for CASSERGYEAFF.

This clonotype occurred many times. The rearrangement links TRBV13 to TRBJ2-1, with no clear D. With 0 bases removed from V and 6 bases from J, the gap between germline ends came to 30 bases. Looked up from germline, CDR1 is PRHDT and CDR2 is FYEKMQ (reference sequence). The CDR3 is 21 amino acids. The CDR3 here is CASSLGLRPRLNSFFGNEQFF. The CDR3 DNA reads TGTGCCAGCAGCTTAGGCTTGAGGCCCCGTTTAAATTCTTTCTTTGGCAATGAGCAGTTCTTC.

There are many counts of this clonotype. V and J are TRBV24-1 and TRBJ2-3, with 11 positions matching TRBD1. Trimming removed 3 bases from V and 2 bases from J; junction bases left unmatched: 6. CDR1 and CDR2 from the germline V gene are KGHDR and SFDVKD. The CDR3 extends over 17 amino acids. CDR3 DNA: TGTGCCACCAGTGATCCCCGGACAGGGGGCTCCACAGATACGCAGTATTTT. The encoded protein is CATSDPRTGGSTDTQYF.

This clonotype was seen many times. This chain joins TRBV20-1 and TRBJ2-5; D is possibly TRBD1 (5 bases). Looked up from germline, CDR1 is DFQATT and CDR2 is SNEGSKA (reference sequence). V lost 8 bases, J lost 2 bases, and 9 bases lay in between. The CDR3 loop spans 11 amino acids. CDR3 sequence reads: CSWTNQETQYF. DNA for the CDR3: TGCAGTTGGACAAATCAAGAGACCCAGTACTTC.

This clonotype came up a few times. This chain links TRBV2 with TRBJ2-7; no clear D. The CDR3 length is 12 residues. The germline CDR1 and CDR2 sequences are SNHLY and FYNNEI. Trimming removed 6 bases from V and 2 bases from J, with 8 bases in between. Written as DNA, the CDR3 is TGTGCCAGCAGCTTAGTCACCTACGAGCAGTACTTC. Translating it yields CASSLVTYEQYF.

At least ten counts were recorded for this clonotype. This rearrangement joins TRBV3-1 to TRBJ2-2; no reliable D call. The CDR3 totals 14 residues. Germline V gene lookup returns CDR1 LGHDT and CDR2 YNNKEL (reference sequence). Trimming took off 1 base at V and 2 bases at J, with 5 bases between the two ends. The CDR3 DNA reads TGTGCCAGCAGCCAAGCAGCCAACACCGGGGAGCTGTTTTTT. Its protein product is CASSQAANTGELFF.

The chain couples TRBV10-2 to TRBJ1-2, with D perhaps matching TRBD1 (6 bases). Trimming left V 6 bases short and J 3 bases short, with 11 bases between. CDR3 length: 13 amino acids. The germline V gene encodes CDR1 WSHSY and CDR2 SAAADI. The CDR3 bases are TGCGCCAGCAGCCACAGGGAGGACTATGGCTACACCTTC. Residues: CASSHREDYGYTF.

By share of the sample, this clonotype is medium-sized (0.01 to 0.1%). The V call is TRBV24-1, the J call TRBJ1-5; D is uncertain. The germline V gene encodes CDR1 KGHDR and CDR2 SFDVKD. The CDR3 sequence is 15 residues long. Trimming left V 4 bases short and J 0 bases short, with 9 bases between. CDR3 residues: CATSESYGSNQPQHF. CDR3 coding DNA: TGTGCCACCAGTGAATCCTACGGTAGCAATCAGCCCCAGCATTTT.

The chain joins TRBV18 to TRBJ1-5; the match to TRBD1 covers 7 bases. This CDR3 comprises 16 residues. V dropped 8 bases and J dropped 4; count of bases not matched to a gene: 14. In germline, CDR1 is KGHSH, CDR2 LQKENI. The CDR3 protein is CASPHKPGQLNQPQHF. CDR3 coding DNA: TGTGCCAGCCCACATAAACCGGGACAGCTAAATCAGCCCCAGCATTTT. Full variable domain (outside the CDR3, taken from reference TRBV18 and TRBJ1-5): NAGVMQNPRHLVRRRGQEARLRCSPMKGHSHVYWYRQLPEEGLKFMVYLQKENIIDESGMPKERFSAEFPKEGPSILRIQQVVRGDSAAYFCASPHKPGQLNQPQHFGDGTRLSIL.

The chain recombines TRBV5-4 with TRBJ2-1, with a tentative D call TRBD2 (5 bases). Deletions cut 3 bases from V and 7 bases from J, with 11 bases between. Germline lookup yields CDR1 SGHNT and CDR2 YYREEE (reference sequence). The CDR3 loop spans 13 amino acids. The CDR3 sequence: CASSSPGSNEQFF. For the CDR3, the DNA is TGTGCCAGCAGCTCTCCGGGGTCTAATGAGCAGTTCTTC.

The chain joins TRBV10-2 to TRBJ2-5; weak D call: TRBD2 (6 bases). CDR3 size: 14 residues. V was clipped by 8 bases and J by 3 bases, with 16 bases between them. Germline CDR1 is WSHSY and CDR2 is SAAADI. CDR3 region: CASGASAGEETQYF. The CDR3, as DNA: TGCGCCAGCGGTGCTAGCGCCGGGGAAGAGACCCAGTACTTC.

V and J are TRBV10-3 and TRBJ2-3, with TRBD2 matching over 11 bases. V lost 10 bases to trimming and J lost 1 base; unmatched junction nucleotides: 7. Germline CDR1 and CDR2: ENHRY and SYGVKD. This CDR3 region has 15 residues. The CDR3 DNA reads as TGTGCCACGTCCAGGACTAGCGGGCGCACAGATACGCAGTATTTT. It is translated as CATSRTSGRTDTQYF.

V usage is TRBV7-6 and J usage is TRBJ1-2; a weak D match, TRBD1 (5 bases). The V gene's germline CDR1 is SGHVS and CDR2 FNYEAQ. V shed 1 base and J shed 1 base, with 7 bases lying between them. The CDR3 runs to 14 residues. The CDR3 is CASSLGGSNYGYTF. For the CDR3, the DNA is TGTGCCAGCAGCTTAGGGGGGAGTAACTATGGCTACACCTTC. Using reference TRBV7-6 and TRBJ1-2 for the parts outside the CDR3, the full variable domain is GAGVSQSPRYKVTKRGQDVALRCDPISGHVSLYWYRQALGQGPEFLTYFNYEAQQDKSGLPNDRFSAERPEGSISTLTIQRTEQRDSAMYRCASSLGGSNYGYTFGSGTRLTVV.

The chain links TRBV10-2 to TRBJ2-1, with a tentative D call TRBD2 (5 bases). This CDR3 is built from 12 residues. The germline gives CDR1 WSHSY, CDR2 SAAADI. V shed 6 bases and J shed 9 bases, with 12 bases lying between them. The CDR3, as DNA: TGCGCCAGCAGCGCTTCCGGGGTTGAGCAGTTCTTC. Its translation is CASSASGVEQFF.

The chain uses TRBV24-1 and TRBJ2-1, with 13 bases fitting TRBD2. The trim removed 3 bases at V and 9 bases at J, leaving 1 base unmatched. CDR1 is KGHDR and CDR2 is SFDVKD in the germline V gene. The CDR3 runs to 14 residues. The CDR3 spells CATSDTSGRVEQFF. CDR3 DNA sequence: TGTGCCACCAGTGATACTAGCGGGAGGGTTGAGCAGTTCTTC.

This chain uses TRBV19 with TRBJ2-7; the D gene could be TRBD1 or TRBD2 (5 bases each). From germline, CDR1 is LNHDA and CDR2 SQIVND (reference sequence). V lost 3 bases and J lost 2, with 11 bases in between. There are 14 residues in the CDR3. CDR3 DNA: TGTGCCAGTAGTATGGGGCAGGGAGCCTACGAGCAGTACTTC. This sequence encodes CASSMGQGAYEQYF.

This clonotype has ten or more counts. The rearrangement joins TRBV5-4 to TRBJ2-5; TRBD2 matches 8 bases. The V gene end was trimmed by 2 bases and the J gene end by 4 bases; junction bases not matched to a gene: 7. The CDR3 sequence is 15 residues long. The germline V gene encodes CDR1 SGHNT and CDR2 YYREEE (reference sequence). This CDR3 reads CASSLGTSTGETQYF. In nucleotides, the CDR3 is TGTGCCAGCAGCTTAGGGACTAGTACGGGAGAGACCCAGTACTTC.

CDR3 amino acids: CASSPGGQYF. In DNA form, the CDR3 reads TGTGCCAGCAGCCCCGGGGGACAGTACTTC. The gene calls are TRBV7-9 and TRBJ2-7, with a tentative D call TRBD2 (6 bases). CDR1 SEHNR and CDR2 FQNEAQ come from the germline V gene (reference sequence). V was shortened by 5 bases and J by 10 bases, with 9 bases between the two germline ends. This CDR3 contains 10 residues.

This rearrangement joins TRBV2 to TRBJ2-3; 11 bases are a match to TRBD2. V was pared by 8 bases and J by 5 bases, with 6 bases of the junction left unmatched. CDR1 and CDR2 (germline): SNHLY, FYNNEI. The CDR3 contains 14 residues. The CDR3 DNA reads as TGTGCCAGCGGCGCTAGCGGGGGGAAAGATACGCAGTATTTT. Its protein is CASGASGGKDTQYF.

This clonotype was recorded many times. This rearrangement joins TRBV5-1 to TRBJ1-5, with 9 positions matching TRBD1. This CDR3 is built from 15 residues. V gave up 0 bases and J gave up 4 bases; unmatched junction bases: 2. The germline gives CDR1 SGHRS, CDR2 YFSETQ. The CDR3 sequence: CASSLDRGHNQPQHF. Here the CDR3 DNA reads TGCGCCAGCAGCTTGGACAGGGGGCATAATCAGCCCCAGCATTTT. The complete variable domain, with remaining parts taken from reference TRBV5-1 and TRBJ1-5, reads KAGVTQTPRYLIKTRGQQVTLSCSPISGHRSVSWYQQTPGQGLQFLFEYFSETQRNKGNFPGRFSGRQFSNSRSEMNVSTLELGDSALYLCASSLDRGHNQPQHFGDGTRLSIL.

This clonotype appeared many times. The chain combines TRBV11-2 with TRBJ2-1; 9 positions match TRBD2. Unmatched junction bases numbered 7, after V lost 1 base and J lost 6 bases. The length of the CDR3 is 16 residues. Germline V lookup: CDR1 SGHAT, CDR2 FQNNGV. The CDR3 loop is CASSLVRAGGLNEQFF. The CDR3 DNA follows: TGTGCCAGCAGCTTAGTTCGGGCGGGAGGGCTCAATGAGCAGTTCTTC.

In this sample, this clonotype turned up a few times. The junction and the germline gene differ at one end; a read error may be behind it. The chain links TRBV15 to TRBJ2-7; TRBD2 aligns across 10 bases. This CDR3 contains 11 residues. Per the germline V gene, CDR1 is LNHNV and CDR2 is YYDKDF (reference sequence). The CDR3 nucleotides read TGTGCCCCCAGGACTAGCGGCGAGCAGTACTTC. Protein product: CAPRTSGEQYF.

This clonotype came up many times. For the CDR3, the DNA is TGTGCCAGCAGCCAGACAGGGCGTCCTAGCGGGAGGAACGATGAGCAGTTCTTC. Its protein product is CASSQTGRPSGRNDEQFF. V usage is TRBV3-1 and J usage is TRBJ2-1; 11 bases fit TRBD2. The CDR3 extends over 18 amino acids. Germline CDR1 is LGHDT and CDR2 is YNNKEL (reference sequence). Germline trimming cut 3 bases from V and 8 bases from J; bases unmatched to any gene: 15.

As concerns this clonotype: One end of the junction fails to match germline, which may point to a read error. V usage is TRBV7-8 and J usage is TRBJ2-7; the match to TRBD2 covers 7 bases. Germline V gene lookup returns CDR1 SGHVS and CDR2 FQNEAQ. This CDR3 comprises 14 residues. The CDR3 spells CASSYSGNRYERYF. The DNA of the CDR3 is TGTGCCAGCAGCTACAGCGGGAACCGCTACGAGCGGTACTTC.

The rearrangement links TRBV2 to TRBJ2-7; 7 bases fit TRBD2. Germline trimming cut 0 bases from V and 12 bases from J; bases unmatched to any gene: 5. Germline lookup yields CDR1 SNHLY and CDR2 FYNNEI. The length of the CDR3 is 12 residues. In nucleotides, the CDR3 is TGTGCCAGCAGTGAAGCGGGAGGGCAAGGGTACTTC. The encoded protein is CASSEAGGQGYF.

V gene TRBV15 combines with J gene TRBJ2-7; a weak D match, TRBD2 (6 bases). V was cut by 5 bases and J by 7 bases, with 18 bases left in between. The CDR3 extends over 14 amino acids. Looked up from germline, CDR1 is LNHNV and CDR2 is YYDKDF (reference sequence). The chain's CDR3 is CATSGGVSGLEQYF. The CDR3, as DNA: TGTGCCACCAGCGGAGGGGTTAGCGGTCTTGAGCAGTACTTC.

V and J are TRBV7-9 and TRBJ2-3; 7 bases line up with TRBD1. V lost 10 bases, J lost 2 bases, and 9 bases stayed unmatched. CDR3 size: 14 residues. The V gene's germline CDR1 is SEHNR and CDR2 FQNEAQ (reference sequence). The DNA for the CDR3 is TGTGCCACCGGGACAGTAAGGAACACAGATACGCAGTATTTT. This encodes CATGTVRNTDTQYF.

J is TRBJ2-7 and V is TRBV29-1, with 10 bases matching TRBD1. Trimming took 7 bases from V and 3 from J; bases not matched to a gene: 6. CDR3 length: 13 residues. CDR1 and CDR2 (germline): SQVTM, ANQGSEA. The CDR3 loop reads CSASGTGDYEQYF. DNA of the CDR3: TGCAGCGCAAGCGGGACAGGGGACTACGAGCAGTACTTC.